A few counts support the clone carrying this TCR beta chain. What it binds is not known. The source of the sample is a study of naive and memory T cell subsets. General study findings and limits: Gini index rose across naive, CM, EM and EMRA in CD4 and CD8. Over 95% of naive TCR sequences appeared only once after error correction, unlike memory subsets.

Both TRBC1 and TRBC2 were covered by a beta constant-region primer of two equimolar oligonucleotides. A single record per CDR3 protein comes from TCRdb applying MiXCR to the UMI-ligation and nested PCR reads. The sample includes about 21,000 distinct CDR3 sequences, about 11% of them seen just once. Sequenced sample: central memory CD8+ T cells from blood. The sequence was obtained from a human donor in good health.

The CDR3 is CASSQAAPGVSGNTIYF. The CDR3 region has the DNA TGTGCCAGCAGCCAGGCTGCCCCAGGCGTCTCTGGAAACACCATATATTTT. The rearrangement joins TRBV3-2 to TRBJ1-3; the table's TRBD1 call for D was not verified on the DNA. TRBV3-2 is termed a pseudogene. The CDR3 consists of 17 residues.